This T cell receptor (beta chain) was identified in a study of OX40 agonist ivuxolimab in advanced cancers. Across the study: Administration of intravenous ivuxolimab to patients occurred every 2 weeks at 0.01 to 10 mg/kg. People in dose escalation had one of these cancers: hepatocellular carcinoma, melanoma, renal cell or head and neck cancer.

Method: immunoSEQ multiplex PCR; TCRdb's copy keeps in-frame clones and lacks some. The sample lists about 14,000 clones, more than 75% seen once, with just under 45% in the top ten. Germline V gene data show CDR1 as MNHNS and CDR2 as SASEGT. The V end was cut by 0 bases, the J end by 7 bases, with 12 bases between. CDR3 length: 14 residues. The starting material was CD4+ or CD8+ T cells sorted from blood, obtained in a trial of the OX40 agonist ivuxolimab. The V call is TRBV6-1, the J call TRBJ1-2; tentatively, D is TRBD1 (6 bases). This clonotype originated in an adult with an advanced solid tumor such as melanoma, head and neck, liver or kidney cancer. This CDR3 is CASSEAGGRVGYTF. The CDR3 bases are TGTGCCAGCAGTGAAGCAGGGGGAAGGGTTGGCTACACCTTC.